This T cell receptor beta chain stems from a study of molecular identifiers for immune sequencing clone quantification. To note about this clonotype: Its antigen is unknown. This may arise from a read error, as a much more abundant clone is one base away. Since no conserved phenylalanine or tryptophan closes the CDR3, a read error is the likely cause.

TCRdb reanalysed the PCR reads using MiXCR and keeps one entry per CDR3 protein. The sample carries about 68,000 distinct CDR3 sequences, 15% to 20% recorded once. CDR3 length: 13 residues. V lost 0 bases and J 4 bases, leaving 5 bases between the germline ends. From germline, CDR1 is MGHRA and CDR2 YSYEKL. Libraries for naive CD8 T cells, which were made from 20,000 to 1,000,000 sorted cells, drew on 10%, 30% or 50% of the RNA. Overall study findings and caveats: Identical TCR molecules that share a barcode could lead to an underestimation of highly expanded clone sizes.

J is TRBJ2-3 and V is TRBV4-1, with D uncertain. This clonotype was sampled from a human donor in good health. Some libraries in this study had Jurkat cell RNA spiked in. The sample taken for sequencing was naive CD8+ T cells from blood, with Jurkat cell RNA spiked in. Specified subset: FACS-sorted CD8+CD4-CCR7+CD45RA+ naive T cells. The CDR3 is CASSQDLPDTQYS. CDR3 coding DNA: TGCGCCAGCAGCCAAGATCTTCCAGATACGCAGTATTCT.